This TCR beta chain emerged from a study of CD8 T cells in ankylosing spondylitis. General study findings and limits: Apparently characteristic of ankylosing spondylitis blood was a TCR beta motif (about eight highly homologous variants). The clones that were linked to disease were reported to be significantly enriched in matched synovial fluid samples from ankylosing spondylitis patients.

Germline V gene lookup returns CDR1 MNHNS and CDR2 SASEGT. Trimming stripped 1 base from V and 6 bases from J, with 21 bases between. This CDR3 has 17 residues. By quantitative 5'-RACE with molecular barcodes, the TCR beta libraries were made. MiXCR was run by TCRdb on the 5' RACE reads, yielding one entry per CDR3 protein. Here the sample spans 650,000 to 800,000 distinct CDR3 sequences, 15% to 20% being singletons. On this clonotype itself: Its cognate antigen is unknown.

This sequence joins TRBV6-1 and TRBJ2-5; D might be TRBD2 (7 bases). Sequencing input: blood, either unsorted or a sorted T cell fraction (not recorded which). This receptor was taken from a male donor with ankylosing spondylitis. In nucleotides, the CDR3 is TGTGCCAGCAGTGAAGAGGCGCGGGGGCCTATCGGGAAGACCCAGTACTTC. Protein sequence: CASSEEARGPIGKTQYF.